The clone carrying this TCR beta chain has only one observation. Its antigen is unknown. The data were produced by immunoSEQ multiplex PCR, yet TCRdb's version contains in-frame clones alone and is incomplete. This table has about 32,000 clones, approximately 90% appearing once. The CDR3 is made up of 16 amino acids. V shed 5 bases and J 0 bases; nucleotides not matched to a gene: 7. The germline V gene encodes CDR1 PRHDT and CDR2 FYEKMQ (reference sequence). The record originates from a study of regulatory and conventional T cells in RAG deficiency. Whole-study results and caveats: Compared with controls, unique Treg TCR beta sequences dropped roughly 100-fold in Omenn syndrome and CID/AS. Patient subsets had shorter CDR3s; Omenn Treg-Tconv overlap exceeded 90%.

The data were also submitted as part of a second study, on regulatory T cells. Per that paper: Primers: 52 TRBV forward and 13 TRBJ reverse.

The sample consisted of CD8+ T cells sorted from blood. The rearrangement uses TRBV13 and TRBJ2-1, with TRBD2 matching over 7 bases. This TCR derives from a human donor in good health. The DNA for the CDR3 is TGTGCCAGCAGCATCAGAGCGGGACTCTCCTACAATGAGCAGTTCTTC. Its translation: CASSIRAGLSYNEQFF. The full variable domain, rest sourced from reference TRBV13 and TRBJ2-1, is AAGVIQSPRHLIKEKRETATLKCYPIPRHDTVYWYQQGPGQDPQFLISFYEKMQSDKGSIPDRFSAQQFSDYHSELNMSSLELGDSALYFCASSIRAGLSYNEQFFGPGTRLTVL.